These 12 T cell receptor beta chains were all obtained from the same sample, sequenced in a study of blood T cell repertoires in COVID-19. Assay used: immunoSEQ multiplex PCR; TCRdb lists only in-frame clones, some missing. The sample holds 210,000 or so clones; 70% to 90% are singletons and the top ten take about 2.2%. The sequenced sample was peripheral blood. These receptors were collected from a woman in her fifties or sixties with acute or convalescent COVID-19.

The chain has TRBV9 and TRBJ1-1; D call uncertain. This CDR3 spans 15 amino acids. The V end lost 1 base, the J end lost 0 bases, and 10 bases lay between the germline ends. In germline, CDR1 is SGDLS, CDR2 YYNGEE. The CDR3 DNA reads TGTGCCAGCAGCGTAACCGGGATTATGAACACTGAAGCTTTCTTT. This gives the protein CASSVTGIMNTEAFF.

The V gene is TRBV14, the J gene TRBJ1-1; maybe TRBD1 (6 bases). There are 16 residues in the CDR3. V was shortened by 2 bases and J by 2 bases, with 15 bases between the two germline ends. The germline gives CDR1 SGHDN, CDR2 FVKESK. CDR3 nucleotides: TGTGCCAGCAGCCAACGGTGGGCGACAGGAAACACTGAAGCTTTCTTT. As protein: CASSQRWATGNTEAFF.

This clone was counted only a few times. The chain joins TRBV7-2 to TRBJ1-1, with 7 nucleotides matching TRBD1. CDR1 SGHTA and CDR2 FQGNSA come from the germline V gene. V shed 8 bases, J shed 3 bases, and the junction held 9 bases outside the gene matches. The CDR3 is 14 residues long. The CDR3 DNA reads as TGTGCCAGCGCAGGGGGAAGTGGGTACACTGAAGCTTTCTTT. Translation gives CASAGGSGYTEAFF.

The rearrangement uses TRBV15 and TRBJ2-7, with 9 bases that match TRBD2. Germline CDR1 is LNHNV and CDR2 is YYDKDF (reference sequence). V lost 3 bases and J lost 6; bases outside the gene matches: 6. The CDR3 length is 14 residues. Here the CDR3 reads CATSSGTSSLEQYF. For the CDR3, the DNA is TGTGCCACCAGCAGCGGGACTAGCTCTCTCGAGCAGTACTTC.

The chain links TRBV5-6 to TRBJ2-6, with D unresolved. The CDR3 spans 15 residues. Germline V gene data show CDR1 as SGHDT and CDR2 as YYEEEE. Between the trimmed V and J ends, which lost 1 base and 1 base, there was a span of 6 bases. DNA of the CDR3: TGTGCCAGCAGCTTGATCTCTTCTGGGGCCAACGTCCTGACTTTC. Encoded protein: CASSLISSGANVLTF.

This chain connects TRBV15 to TRBJ1-3, with D unclear. V was pared by 6 bases and J by 4 bases, with 13 bases between. The CDR3 is made up of 14 amino acids. Germline V gene lookup returns CDR1 LNHNV and CDR2 YYDKDF (reference sequence). DNA of the CDR3: TGTGCCACCAGAGGCGACATTCTGGGAAACACCATATATTTT. Its translation: CATRGDILGNTIYF.

The chain uses TRBV6-5 and TRBJ1-5, with TRBD1 identical over 8 bases. The CDR3 length is 15 residues. Per the germline V gene, CDR1 is MNHEY and CDR2 is SVGAGI. V gave up 6 bases and J gave up 3 bases; unmatched junction bases: 7. The CDR3 protein is CASSLTGGINQPQHF. DNA for the CDR3: TGTGCCAGCAGCCTAACAGGGGGGATCAATCAGCCCCAGCATTTT.

This clone was picked up one time. V is TRBV6-2 or TRBV6-3 and J is TRBJ2-1; 9 bases are a match to TRBD2. This CDR3 is 14 amino acids long. Germline V gene lookup returns CDR1 MNHEY and CDR2 SVGEGT. V shed 5 bases, J shed 4 bases, and the junction held 3 bases outside the gene matches. The chain's CDR3 is CASSLAGKYNEQFF. The CDR3, as DNA: TGTGCCAGCAGTCTAGCGGGAAAGTACAATGAGCAGTTCTTC.

J is TRBJ2-1 and V is TRBV19; 11 bases align to TRBD2. Germline CDR1 reads LNHDA; CDR2 reads SQIVND (reference sequence). The CDR3 totals 17 residues. V gave up 4 bases and J gave up 4 bases; unmatched junction bases: 9. The CDR3 bases are TGTGCCAGTAGTACGGGTAGCGGGAGGGAGGGGTACAATGAGCAGTTCTTC. Amino acids: CASSTGSGREGYNEQFF.

The chain carries TRBV11-2 and TRBJ2-5; 12 bases fit TRBD2. Germline CDR1 is SGHAT and CDR2 is FQNNGV. With V trimmed by 3 bases and J by 7 bases, 15 bases remained unmatched. This CDR3 spans 18 amino acids. CDR3 amino acids: CASSFTTSGSLLQGTQYF. DNA for the CDR3: TGTGCCAGCAGCTTTACGACTAGCGGGAGTCTGTTGCAGGGGACCCAGTACTTC.

V and J are TRBV20-1 and TRBJ1-3; 7 nucleotides match TRBD1. The V segment lost 3 bases and the J segment 2 bases; nucleotides outside the gene matches: 7. Germline CDR1 DFQATT, CDR2 SNEGSKA (reference sequence). There are 15 residues in the CDR3. CDR3: CSASATGATGNTIYF. CDR3 bases: TGCAGTGCTAGTGCAACAGGGGCAACTGGAAACACCATATATTTT.

This clone was seen more than once but under ten times. This rearrangement joins TRBV10-2 to TRBJ2-5; 7 nucleotides agree with TRBD1. V gave up 6 bases and J gave up 5 bases; unmatched junction bases: 6. The CDR3 covers 13 residues. Germline assignment: CDR1 WSHSY and CDR2 SAAADI. The CDR3 here is CASSPGTVETQYF. The CDR3 DNA reads as TGCGCCAGCAGCCCCGGGACAGTGGAGACCCAGTACTTC.